This is a list of T cell receptor beta chains from one sample in a study of blood T cells in healthy people across ages. Using its own MiXCR run on the 5' RACE reads, TCRdb lists one record per CDR3 protein. The table lists 1.6 million or so distinct CDR3 sequences, roughly 30% of them singletons. Sequencing was carried out using blood. The receptors shown here come from a woman aged 25 to 39 in good health. CDR3s include the opening cysteine and the closing phenylalanine or tryptophan. The order of the fields is clone size, D gene, V gene, J gene, CDR3 protein, CDR3 DNA. D genes are given only for firm matches. The size of a clone is reported for some rows only, either as once, few or many, or as a class for expanded clones.

clone size: NA
D gene: NA
V gene: TRBV10-3
J gene: TRBJ1-1
CDR3 protein: CAISGGQNTEAFF
CDR3 DNA: TGTGCCATCAGTGGGGGACAGAACACTGAAGCTTTCTTT

clone size: NA
D gene: NA
V gene: TRBV5-1
J gene: TRBJ2-7
CDR3 protein: CAGSLGGSISSYEQYF
CDR3 DNA: TGCGCCGGCAGCTTGGGTGGGTCGATCAGCTCCTACGAGCAGTACTTC

clone size: few
D gene: NA
V gene: TRBV30
J gene: TRBJ1-2
CDR3 protein: CAWSVSRMEYGYTF
CDR3 DNA: TGTGCCTGGAGTGTAAGCAGGATGGAGTATGGCTACACCTTC

clone size: few
D gene: TRBD1
V gene: TRBV5-5
J gene: TRBJ2-5
CDR3 protein: CASSLPRTGTETQYF
CDR3 DNA: TGTGCCAGCAGCCTCCCCCGGACAGGGACAGAGACCCAGTACTTC

clone size: NA
D gene: NA
V gene: TRBV3-1
J gene: TRBJ2-1
CDR3 protein: CASSRSQGYNEQFF
CDR3 DNA: TGTGCCAGCAGCCGATCACAGGGTTACAATGAGCAGTTCTTC

clone size: NA
D gene: NA
V gene: TRBV6-5
J gene: TRBJ1-2
CDR3 protein: CASSYGGAGTNYGYTF
CDR3 DNA: TGTGCCAGCAGTTACGGAGGAGCAGGGACCAACTATGGCTACACCTTC

clone size: few
D gene: NA
V gene: TRBV28
J gene: TRBJ2-5
CDR3 protein: CASRGQGQTQYF
CDR3 DNA: TGTGCCAGCAGGGGCCAGGGGCAGACCCAGTACTTC

clone size: few
D gene: NA
V gene: TRBV12-3/TRBV12-4
J gene: TRBJ2-3
CDR3 protein: CASSRNPGSETDTQYF
CDR3 DNA: TGTGCCAGCAGCCGCAACCCAGGGTCGGAAACAGATACGCAGTATTTT

clone size: NA
D gene: TRBD2
V gene: TRBV20-1
J gene: TRBJ2-5
CDR3 protein: CSASLAGVWETQYF
CDR3 DNA: TGCAGTGCTAGCCTAGCGGGTGTTTGGGAGACCCAGTACTTC

clone size: NA
D gene: NA
V gene: TRBV12-3/TRBV12-4
J gene: TRBJ1-4
CDR3 protein: CASSLTDGEKLFF
CDR3 DNA: TGTGCCAGCAGTCTTACCGACGGAGAAAAACTGTTTTTT

clone size: NA
D gene: TRBD1
V gene: TRBV7-9
J gene: TRBJ1-1
CDR3 protein: CASSTTGETFF
CDR3 DNA: TGTGCCAGCAGCACTACAGGGGAAACTTTCTTT

clone size: NA
D gene: TRBD2
V gene: TRBV7-8
J gene: TRBJ2-1
CDR3 protein: CASSFTGLSRRMGTYNEQFF
CDR3 DNA: TGTGCCAGCAGCTTTACGGGACTATCACGTCGAATGGGGACCTACAATGAGCAGTTCTTC

clone size: few
D gene: NA
V gene: TRBV3-1
J gene: TRBJ2-7
CDR3 protein: CASSQVEGIPPYEQYF
CDR3 DNA: TGTGCCAGCAGCCAAGTGGAAGGGATCCCCCCCTACGAGCAGTACTTC

clone size: NA
D gene: NA
V gene: TRBV7-6
J gene: TRBJ2-7
CDR3 protein: CASSLAPGATNNEQYF
CDR3 DNA: TGTGCCAGCAGCTTAGCGCCGGGAGCAACTAACAACGAGCAGTACTTC

clone size: few
D gene: TRBD2
V gene: TRBV6-5
J gene: TRBJ2-1
CDR3 protein: CATWEGNEQFF
CDR3 DNA: TGTGCCACCTGGGAGGGGAATGAGCAGTTCTTC

clone size: NA
D gene: TRBD2
V gene: TRBV5-1
J gene: TRBJ2-5
CDR3 protein: CASSGGTSGGRETQYF
CDR3 DNA: TGCGCCAGCAGCGGGGGGACTAGCGGGGGCCGGGAGACCCAGTACTTC

clone size: NA
D gene: NA
V gene: TRBV4-1
J gene: TRBJ1-2
CDR3 protein: CASSRVGLTGYTF
CDR3 DNA: TGCGCCAGCAGCCGAGTAGGTTTGACTGGCTACACCTTC

clone size: few
D gene: TRBD1
V gene: TRBV6-5
J gene: TRBJ2-1
CDR3 protein: CASSRQGVYNEQFF
CDR3 DNA: TGTGCCAGCAGCCGACAGGGGGTCTACAATGAGCAGTTCTTC

clone size: NA
D gene: TRBD2
V gene: TRBV2
J gene: TRBJ2-7
CDR3 protein: CASIRLAGGREQYF
CDR3 DNA: TGTGCCAGCATCCGACTAGCGGGGGGGCGCGAGCAGTACTTC

clone size: NA
D gene: TRBD1
V gene: TRBV5-1
J gene: TRBJ2-5
CDR3 protein: CASSSTGSRETQYF
CDR3 DNA: TGCGCCAGCAGCTCGACAGGGTCGCGGGAGACCCAGTACTTC

clone size: NA
D gene: NA
V gene: TRBV6-5
J gene: TRBJ2-7
CDR3 protein: CASSYSIAAYEQYF
CDR3 DNA: TGTGCCAGCAGTTACTCGATAGCAGCCTACGAGCAGTACTTC

clone size: few
D gene: NA
V gene: TRBV11-2
J gene: TRBJ2-1
CDR3 protein: CASSRQTLNEQFF
CDR3 DNA: TGTGCCAGCAGCCGCCAGACCCTAAATGAGCAGTTCTTC

clone size: NA
D gene: NA
V gene: TRBV9
J gene: TRBJ2-7
CDR3 protein: CASSVKNGPYEQYF
CDR3 DNA: TGTGCCAGCAGCGTAAAGAACGGGCCCTACGAGCAGTACTTC